This T cell receptor (beta chain) stems from a study of blood T cell repertoires in COVID-19. As for the study in general: The study drew acute and convalescent COVID-19 samples from the United States, Italy and Spain. T cells, B-cell-depleted T cells, or PBMCs provided the cDNA or gDNA that served as material.

CDR1 and CDR2 from the germline V gene are DFQATT and SNEGSKA (reference sequence). This CDR3 spans 9 amino acids. Trimming left V 4 bases short and J 14 bases short, with 9 bases between. Study processing details: Amplification with reference gene primers provided the estimates of nucleated cell counts. Method: immunoSEQ multiplex PCR; TCRdb's copy keeps in-frame clones and lacks some. That table furnishes V, J and clone size, whereas the DNA furnished D and trimming. Here the sample spans about 120,000 clones, roughly 69% being singletons. V and J are TRBV20-1 and TRBJ2-1, with D tentatively TRBD2 (5 bases). The TCR originated in a woman aged 70-85 years with acute or convalescent COVID-19. The sample comprised peripheral blood. The CDR3 spells CSAIGDEFF. The CDR3 bases are TGCAGTGCTATCGGGGATGAGTTCTTC.